Listed below are T cell receptor beta chains from one sample, sequenced in a study of beta chain features in type 1 diabetes. The assay was immunoSEQ multiplex PCR, and TCRdb's table has in-frame clones only and misses some. The sample lists some 290,000 clones; around 24% were seen once. The sequenced sample consisted of naive CD4+ T cells from blood. The origin of the receptors is a woman aged 25 to 39 with type 1 diabetes. Each CDR3 is given with its conserved first and last residue. A D gene is named only where the DNA matches it firmly. Size tells how often a clone was seen (once, few, many) or the class of an expanded clone, and some rows leave it out.

V gene	J gene	D gene	clone size	CDR3 protein	CDR3 DNA
TRBV5-4	TRBJ2-3	TRBD2	NA	CASSLGPQREGPGTQYF	TGTGCCAGCAGCTTGGGCCCTCAGCGGGAGGGGCCAGGCACGCAGTATTTT
TRBV28	TRBJ2-3	NA	NA	CASSLRNTQYF	TGTGCCAGCAGTTTGAGAAATACGCAGTATTTT
TRBV11-3	TRBJ2-6	NA	NA	CASSLDSSGANVLTF	TGTGCCAGCAGCTTAGATAGCTCTGGGGCCAACGTCCTGACTTTC
TRBV30	TRBJ2-7	TRBD2	few	CAHAGGPGREQYF	TGTGCCCATGCGGGGGGGCCGGGGAGAGAGCAGTACTTC
TRBV7-2	TRBJ1-1	NA	NA	CASSLLGRANTEAFF	TGTGCCAGCAGCTTATTGGGCAGAGCGAACACTGAAGCTTTCTTT
TRBV2	TRBJ2-1	NA	few	CASIPYEQFF	TGTGCCAGCATCCCATATGAGCAGTTCTTC
TRBV19	TRBJ1-5	NA	few	CASSIPGTTHQPQHF	TGTGCCAGTAGTATTCCGGGTACCACACATCAGCCCCAGCATTTT
TRBV28	TRBJ2-3	TRBD2	NA	CASSSGALAGADTQYF	TGTGCCAGCAGTTCCGGGGCTCTAGCGGGAGCAGATACGCAGTATTTT
TRBV10-3	TRBJ1-1	NA	NA	CAIRGNTEAFF	TGTGCCATCCGGGGGAACACTGAAGCTTTCTTT
TRBV29-1	TRBJ2-3	NA	NA	CSGTHTNTDTQYF	TGCAGCGGGACACACACGAACACAGATACGCAGTATTTT